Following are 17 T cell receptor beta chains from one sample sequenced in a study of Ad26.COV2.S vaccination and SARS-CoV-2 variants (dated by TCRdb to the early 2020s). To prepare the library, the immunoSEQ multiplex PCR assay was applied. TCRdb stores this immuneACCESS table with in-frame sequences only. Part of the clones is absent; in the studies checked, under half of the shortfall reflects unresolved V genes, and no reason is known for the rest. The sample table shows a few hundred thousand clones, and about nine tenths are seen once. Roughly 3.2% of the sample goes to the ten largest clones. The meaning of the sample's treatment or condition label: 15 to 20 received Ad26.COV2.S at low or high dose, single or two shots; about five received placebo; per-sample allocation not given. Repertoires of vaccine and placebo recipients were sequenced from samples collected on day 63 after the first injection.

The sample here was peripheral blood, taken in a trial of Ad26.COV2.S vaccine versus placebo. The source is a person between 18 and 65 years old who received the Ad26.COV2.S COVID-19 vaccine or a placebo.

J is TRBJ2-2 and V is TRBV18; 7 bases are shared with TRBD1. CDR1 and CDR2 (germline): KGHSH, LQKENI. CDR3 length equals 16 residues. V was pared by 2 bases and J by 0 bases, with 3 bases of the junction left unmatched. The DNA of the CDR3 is TGTGCCAGCTCACCAACGGGACAGCCGAACACCGGGGAGCTGTTTTTT. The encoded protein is CASSPTGQPNTGELFF.

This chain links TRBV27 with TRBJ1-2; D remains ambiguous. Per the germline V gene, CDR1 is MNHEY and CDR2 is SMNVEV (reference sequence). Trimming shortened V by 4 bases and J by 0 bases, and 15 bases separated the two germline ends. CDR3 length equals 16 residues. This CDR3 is CASSSPGKTSNYGYTF. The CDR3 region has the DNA TGTGCCAGCAGTTCCCCGGGTAAAACCTCTAACTATGGCTACACCTTC.

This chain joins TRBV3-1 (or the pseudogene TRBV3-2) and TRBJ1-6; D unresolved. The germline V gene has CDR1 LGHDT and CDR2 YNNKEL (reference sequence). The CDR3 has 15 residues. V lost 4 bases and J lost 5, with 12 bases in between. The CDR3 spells CASSPRGQNNSPLHF. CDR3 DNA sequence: TGTGCCAGCAGCCCCCGAGGGCAGAATAATTCACCCCTCCACTTT.

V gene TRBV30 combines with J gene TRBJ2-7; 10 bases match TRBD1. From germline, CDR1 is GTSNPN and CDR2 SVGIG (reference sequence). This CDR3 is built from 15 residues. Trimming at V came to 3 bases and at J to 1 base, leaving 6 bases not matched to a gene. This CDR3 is CAWSRTGGLSYEQYF. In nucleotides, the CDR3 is TGTGCCTGGAGCCGGACAGGGGGATTATCCTACGAGCAGTACTTC.

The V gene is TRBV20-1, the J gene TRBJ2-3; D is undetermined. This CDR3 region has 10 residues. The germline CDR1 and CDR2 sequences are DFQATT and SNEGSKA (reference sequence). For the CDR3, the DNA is TGCGGCGTTCACACAGATACGCAGTATTTT. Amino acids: CGVHTDTQYF.

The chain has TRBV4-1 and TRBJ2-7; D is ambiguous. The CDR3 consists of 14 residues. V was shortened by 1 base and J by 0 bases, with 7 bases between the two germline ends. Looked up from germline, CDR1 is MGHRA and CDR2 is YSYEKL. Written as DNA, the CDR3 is TGCGCCAGCAGCCAAGTCCCTAGCTCCTACGAGCAGTACTTC. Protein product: CASSQVPSSYEQYF.

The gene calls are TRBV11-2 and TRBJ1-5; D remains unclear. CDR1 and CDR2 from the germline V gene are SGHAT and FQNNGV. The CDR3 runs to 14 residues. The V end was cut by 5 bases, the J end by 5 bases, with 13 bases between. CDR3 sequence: CASSPFGVDQPQHF. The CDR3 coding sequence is TGTGCCAGCAGCCCCTTCGGCGTAGATCAGCCCCAGCATTTT.

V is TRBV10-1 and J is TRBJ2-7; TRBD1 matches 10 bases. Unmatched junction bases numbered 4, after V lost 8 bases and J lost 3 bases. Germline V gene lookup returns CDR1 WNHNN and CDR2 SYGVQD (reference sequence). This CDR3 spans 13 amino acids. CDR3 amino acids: CASDDRGHYEQYF. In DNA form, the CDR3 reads TGCGCCAGCGACGACAGGGGGCACTACGAGCAGTACTTC.

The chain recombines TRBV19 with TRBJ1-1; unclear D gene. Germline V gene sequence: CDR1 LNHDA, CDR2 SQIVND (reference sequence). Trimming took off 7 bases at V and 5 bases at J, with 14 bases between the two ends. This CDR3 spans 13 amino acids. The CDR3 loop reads CASTTKERTEAFF. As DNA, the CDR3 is TGTGCCAGTACCACTAAGGAGAGGACTGAAGCTTTCTTT.

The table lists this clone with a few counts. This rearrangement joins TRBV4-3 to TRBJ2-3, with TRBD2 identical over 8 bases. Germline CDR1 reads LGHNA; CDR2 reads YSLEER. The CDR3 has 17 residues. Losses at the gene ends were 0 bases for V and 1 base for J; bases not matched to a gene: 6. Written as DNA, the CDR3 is TGCGCCAGCAGCCAAGAGTGGCGGGGGGTTCGCACAGATACGCAGTATTTT. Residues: CASSQEWRGVRTDTQYF.

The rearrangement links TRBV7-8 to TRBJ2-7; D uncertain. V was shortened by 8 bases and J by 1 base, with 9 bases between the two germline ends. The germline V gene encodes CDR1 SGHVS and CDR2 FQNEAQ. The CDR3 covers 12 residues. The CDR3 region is CASGRPSYEQYF. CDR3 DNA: TGTGCCAGCGGACGGCCTTCCTACGAGCAGTACTTC.

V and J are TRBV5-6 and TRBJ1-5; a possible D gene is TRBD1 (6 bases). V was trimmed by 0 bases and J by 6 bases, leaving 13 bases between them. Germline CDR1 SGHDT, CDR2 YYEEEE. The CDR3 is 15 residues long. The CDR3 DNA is TGTGCCAGCAGCTTGGAAGCAGGGGATGTTCAGCCCCAGCATTTT. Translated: CASSLEAGDVQPQHF.

CDR3 sequence: CASSPTDRGYYGYTF. The CDR3 DNA reads as TGTGCCAGCAGTCCCACAGACAGGGGGTACTATGGCTACACCTTC. This chain joins TRBV6-5 and TRBJ1-2, with TRBD1 identical over 9 bases. The length of the CDR3 is 15 residues. V lost 5 bases, J lost 3 bases, and 7 bases stayed unmatched. Germline loops: CDR1 MNHEY, CDR2 SVGAGI.

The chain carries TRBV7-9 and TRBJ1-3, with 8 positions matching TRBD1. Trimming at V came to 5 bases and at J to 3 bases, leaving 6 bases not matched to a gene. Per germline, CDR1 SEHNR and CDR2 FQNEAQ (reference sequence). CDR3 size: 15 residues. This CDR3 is CASSPEDRGGNTIYF. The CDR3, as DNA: TGTGCCAGCAGCCCCGAAGACAGGGGTGGAAACACCATATATTTT.

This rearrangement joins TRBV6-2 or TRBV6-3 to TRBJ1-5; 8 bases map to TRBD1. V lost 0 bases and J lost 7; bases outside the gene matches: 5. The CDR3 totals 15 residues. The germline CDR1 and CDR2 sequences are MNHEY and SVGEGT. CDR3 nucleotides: TGTGCCAGCAGTTACTCGCAGGGGGCTGTGCAGCCCCAGCATTTT. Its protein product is CASSYSQGAVQPQHF.

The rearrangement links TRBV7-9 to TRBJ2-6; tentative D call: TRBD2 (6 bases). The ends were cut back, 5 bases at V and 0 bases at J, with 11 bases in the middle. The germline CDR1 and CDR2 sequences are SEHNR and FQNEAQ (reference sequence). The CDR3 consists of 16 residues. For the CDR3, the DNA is TGTGCCAGCAGCGAGGAGGGCTACTCTGGGGCCAACGTCCTGACTTTC. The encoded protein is CASSEEGYSGANVLTF.

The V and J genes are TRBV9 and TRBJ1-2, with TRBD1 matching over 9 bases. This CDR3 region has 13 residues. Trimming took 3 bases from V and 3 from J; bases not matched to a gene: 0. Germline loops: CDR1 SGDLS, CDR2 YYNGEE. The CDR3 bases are TGTGCCAGCAGCGACAGGGGGCACTATGGCTACACCTTC. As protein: CASSDRGHYGYTF.